This T cell receptor (beta chain) was recovered during a study of T-cell memory formation after mild COVID-19. Study observations and caveats: Still unconfirmed is whether the second-wave clones peaking on day 37 recognized SARS-CoV-2. Pre-infection memory showed some responding clones, and this suggested that cross-reactive memory joined.

Trimming at V came to 4 bases and at J to 5 bases, leaving 7 bases not matched to a gene. The CDR3 totals 15 residues. The germline V gene has CDR1 SGHDT and CDR2 YYEEEE. In TCRdb, the 5' RACE reads were re-called with MiXCR into one record per CDR3 protein. There are 150,000 to 200,000 distinct CDR3 sequences in the sample; roughly 15% occur only once, and 13% to 15% lies in the top ten. A few counts support this clonotype. Its antigen is unknown. The genes are TRBV5-6 and TRBJ1-5, with TRBD1 matching over 9 bases. The sequence came from an adult woman who had mild COVID-19 (a few samples of this study predate the infection). Cell type and time point are not known. The specimen was PBMCs or a T cell subset sorted from them (not recorded which). The chain's CDR3 is CASSVTGGPYQPQHF. As DNA, the CDR3 is TGTGCCAGCAGCGTCACAGGGGGCCCCTATCAGCCCCAGCATTTT.